Shown below are 10 T cell receptor beta chains from a single sample sequenced in a study of a mutant IDH1 vaccine in newly diagnosed glioma. Profiling relied on immunoSEQ multiplex PCR, and the TCRdb table lists in-frame clones only, not all of them. The data contain over 25,000 clones, roughly three quarters of them singletons. Their antigen targets remain unknown. As for time point: week 35, safety follow-up. Vaccination used 300 ug of mutant IDH1 20-mer peptide per dose, with topical imiquimod. The material sequenced was PBMCs, taken from a glioma patient whose treatment included an IDH1 peptide vaccine. These TCRs come from a woman aged 25 to 39 with glioma. Some clones in this sample may be carry-over from other donors' samples.

The CDR3 sequence is CASSISLAGVSSGANVLTF. CDR3 DNA: TGTGCCAGTAGTATCAGCCTAGCGGGAGTCTCCTCTGGGGCCAACGTCCTGACTTTC. The gene calls are TRBV19 and TRBJ2-6, with 10 bases fitting TRBD2. The length of the CDR3 is 19 residues. Looked up from germline, CDR1 is LNHDA and CDR2 is SQIVND (reference sequence). Unmatched junction bases numbered 8, after V lost 3 bases and J lost 0 bases.

The V and J genes are TRBV7-8 and TRBJ1-4, with unresolved D. The CDR3 has 14 residues. Germline V gene sequence: CDR1 SGHVS, CDR2 FQNEAQ. The V end was cut by 7 bases, the J end by 1 base, with 10 bases between. In DNA form, the CDR3 reads TGTGCCAGCACCCCGCACCGAACTAATGAAAAACTGTTTTTT. This sequence encodes CASTPHRTNEKLFF.

This chain connects TRBV28 to TRBJ1-1; D is ambiguous. CDR1 MDHEN and CDR2 SYDVKM come from the germline V gene. This CDR3 comprises 14 residues. The ends were cut back, 6 bases at V and 6 bases at J, with 17 bases in the middle. The CDR3 DNA reads as TGTGCCAGCAGCCACTGGACGGAACTCCCTGAAGCTTTCTTT. Its protein product is CASSHWTELPEAFF.

This clone appeared once. The V gene is TRBV6-5, the J gene TRBJ2-7; 8 nucleotides agree with TRBD2. Germline V gene sequence: CDR1 MNHEY, CDR2 SVGAGI. CDR3 size: 15 residues. Trimming cost V 5 bases and J 4 bases; bases outside gene matches: 10. CDR3 sequence (DNA): TGTGCCAGCAGTCCTTCGGGGACTAGAGGATACGAGCAGTACTTC. Its translation: CASSPSGTRGYEQYF.

The chain recombines TRBV4-1 with TRBJ2-7; TRBD1 aligns across 7 bases. Unmatched junction bases numbered 6, after V lost 0 bases and J lost 7 bases. Germline loops: CDR1 MGHRA, CDR2 YSYEKL. CDR3 length: 14 residues. The CDR3 nucleotides read TGCGCCAGCAGCCAAGATCGACAGGGAAGGGAGCAGTACTTC. Its translation is CASSQDRQGREQYF.

The sample holds a few counts of this clone. Here the CDR3 reads CASSPRIAETQYF. CDR3 DNA: TGTGCCAGCAGCCCCAGGATCGCAGAGACCCAGTACTTC. The J gene is TRBJ2-5, the V gene TRBV5-4; D is unresolved. The V gene lost 4 bases and the J gene lost 4 bases, with 11 bases spanning the gap. The CDR3 runs to 13 residues. The germline V gene has CDR1 SGHNT and CDR2 YYREEE (reference sequence).

This chain joins TRBV4-1 and TRBJ2-1, with TRBD2 matching 9 bases. The CDR3 runs 14 residues. CDR1 MGHRA and CDR2 YSYEKL come from the germline V gene. V was clipped by 2 bases and J by 7 bases; unmatched bases: 3. The CDR3 DNA is TGCGCCAGCAGCCAACCTAGCGGGAAGAATGAGCAGTTCTTC. Amino acid sequence: CASSQPSGKNEQFF.

The chain carries TRBV15 and TRBJ1-4; a weak D match, TRBD1 (5 bases). Per germline, CDR1 LNHNV and CDR2 YYDKDF (reference sequence). This CDR3 comprises 16 residues. Trimming shortened V by 0 bases and J by 4 bases, and 12 bases separated the two germline ends. This CDR3 reads CATSRDQGSSNEKLFF. In nucleotides, the CDR3 is TGTGCCACCAGCAGAGATCAGGGCAGCAGTAATGAAAAACTGTTTTTT.

The chain couples TRBV9 to TRBJ2-7; D uncertain. Per the germline V gene, CDR1 is SGDLS and CDR2 is YYNGEE. V was trimmed by 3 bases and J by 7 bases, leaving 8 bases between them. This CDR3 spans 11 amino acids. CDR3 in DNA: TGTGCCAGCAGCGCAAGCAGGGAGCAGTACTTC. Protein product: CASSASREQYF.

This clone came up a few times. The rearrangement joins TRBV7-2 to TRBJ2-1; D is unresolved. V was shortened by 5 bases and J by 10 bases, with 15 bases between the two germline ends. The V gene's germline CDR1 is SGHTA and CDR2 FQGNSA. CDR3 length: 13 residues. The CDR3 DNA follows: TGTGCCAGCAGCACCTCCTTTTACAGCGAGCAGTTCTTC. Protein: CASSTSFYSEQFF.